The rows below give T cell receptor beta chains drawn from one sample of a study of cytotoxic CD8 clonotypes in ibrutinib-treated CLL. Assay: immunoSEQ multiplex PCR; the TCRdb copy retains only in-frame clones and omits some. The table includes 130,000 or so clones, 70% to 80% detected once. The specimen comprised PBMCs, sampled after 12 months of ibrutinib treatment. The receptors here all came from a human donor with chronic lymphocytic leukemia. The CDR3 runs from the conserved cysteine through the conserved F or W. The order of the fields is V gene, D gene, clone size, J gene, CDR3 protein, CDR3 DNA. D genes are given only for firm matches. Expanded clones get a size class; other rows say once, few or many, or leave the size out.

TRBV7-9	-	few	TRBJ2-5	CASSLLLGQETQYF	TGTGCCAGCAGCTTACTCCTAGGGCAAGAGACCCAGTACTTC
TRBV28	-	-	TRBJ2-6	CASRVPGANVLTF	TGTGCCAGCAGGGTTCCTGGGGCCAACGTCCTGACTTTC
TRBV5-6	TRBD1	-	TRBJ2-7	CASRWTGSPYEQYF	TGTGCCAGCAGGTGGACAGGGTCTCCCTACGAGCAGTACTTC
TRBV6-5	-	-	TRBJ2-5	CASSYSGLTKETQYF	TGTGCCAGCAGTTACTCAGGTCTAACAAAAGAGACCCAGTACTTC
TRBV15	-	-	TRBJ2-7	CATSRGRSYEQYF	TGTGCCACCAGCAGAGGGCGATCCTACGAGCAGTACTTC
TRBV6-5	TRBD1	-	TRBJ1-2	CASSKTGGFGYGYTF	TGTGCCAGCAGTAAAACAGGGGGCTTCGGCTATGGCTACACCTTC
TRBV13	TRBD1	once	TRBJ1-6	CASSTGIQGYNSPLHF	TGTGCCAGCAGTACCGGGATACAGGGGTATAATTCACCCCTCCACTTT
TRBV30	-	-	TRBJ1-6	CAWSLTVGNSPLHF	TGTGCCTGGAGTCTGACAGTCGGGAATTCACCCCTCCACTTT
TRBV5-1	-	-	TRBJ1-5	CASSYGSNQPQHF	TGCGCCAGCAGCTACGGTAGCAATCAGCCCCAGCATTTT
TRBV5-1	-	-	TRBJ2-5	CASSPTGQETQYF	TGCGCCAGCAGCCCGACGGGCCAAGAGACCCAGTACTTC
TRBV5-1	-	-	TRBJ1-1	CASSRDGTWGIEAFF	TGCGCCAGCAGCCGGGACGGGACCTGGGGCATTGAAGCTTTCTTT
TRBV27	-	-	TRBJ2-3	CASSLAFTDTQYF	TGTGCCAGCAGTTTAGCTTTCACAGATACGCAGTATTTT
TRBV5-6	TRBD1	-	TRBJ2-3	CASSFGDRVLTDTQYF	TGTGCCAGTAGCTTCGGAGACAGGGTTCTCACAGATACGCAGTATTTT
TRBV12-5	-	-	TRBJ1-5	CASGPIRDSNQPQHF	TGTGCTAGTGGACCAATCCGGGACAGCAATCAGCCCCAGCATTTT
TRBV4-2	-	few	TRBJ1-5	CASSQDKKYSNQPQHF	TGTGCCAGCAGCCAAGATAAAAAATATAGCAATCAGCCCCAGCATTTT
TRBV30	-	-	TRBJ2-1	CAWSVSQAGSYNEQFF	TGTGCCTGGAGTGTAAGCCAGGCCGGCTCCTACAATGAGCAGTTCTTC
TRBV27	TRBD2	-	TRBJ2-1	CASWGLAGALGQFF	TGTGCCAGCTGGGGACTAGCGGGGGCCCTGGGGCAGTTCTTC
TRBV7-9	-	-	TRBJ2-2	CASSLATELFF	TGTGCCAGCAGCTTAGCTACTGAGCTGTTTTTT
TRBV5-5	-	-	TRBJ2-6	CASSLAHTYSGANVLTF	TGTGCCAGCAGCTTGGCCCACACCTACTCTGGGGCCAACGTCCTGACTTTC
TRBV7-8	TRBD2	-	TRBJ2-1	CASSLAKTSGGIRNEQFF	TGTGCCAGCAGCTTAGCAAAGACTAGCGGGGGTATTCGGAATGAGCAGTTCTTC
TRBV6-5	-	-	TRBJ1-4	CASSYVATNEKLFF	TGTGCCAGCAGTTACGTTGCAACTAATGAAAAACTGTTTTTT
TRBV9	-	-	TRBJ1-1	CASSQMGLNTEAFF	TGTGCCAGCAGCCAGATGGGCCTGAACACTGAAGCTTTCTTT
TRBV15	-	-	TRBJ1-1	CATSSHAPSREAFF	TGTGCCACCAGCAGTCACGCACCGTCGAGAGAAGCTTTCTTT
TRBV19	-	few	TRBJ2-3	CASSILPKDTQYF	TGTGCCAGTAGTATCCTTCCCAAAGATACGCAGTATTTT
TRBV4-2	-	-	TRBJ1-3	CASSQGVNTIYF	TGTGCCAGCAGCCAAGGGGTAAACACCATATATTTT
TRBV28	-	few	TRBJ1-1	CASKVSTNTEAFF	TGTGCCAGCAAAGTTAGTACCAACACTGAAGCTTTCTTT
TRBV5-4	-	few	TRBJ2-2	CASSFPGDNTGELFF	TGTGCCAGCAGCTTTCCGGGGGACAACACCGGGGAGCTGTTTTTT
TRBV18	TRBD2	-	TRBJ2-7	CASSPLSAGGREQYF	TGTGCCAGCTCACCACTTTCTGCGGGGGGGCGCGAGCAGTACTTC
TRBV2	TRBD1	few	TRBJ1-2	CASTTDRGFEGYTF	TGTGCCAGCACTACGGACAGGGGGTTTGAAGGCTACACCTTC
TRBV6-5	-	-	TRBJ2-7	CASRQAYEQYF	TGTGCCAGCAGACAGGCCTACGAGCAGTACTTC
TRBV12-5	-	-	TRBJ1-1	CASGPGGAGTEAFF	TGTGCTAGTGGTCCCGGGGGGGCGGGCACTGAAGCTTTCTTT
TRBV4-3	TRBD2	-	TRBJ2-2	CASSQDLIGTSVNTGELFF	TGCGCCAGCAGCCAAGATCTGATCGGGACTAGTGTGAACACCGGGGAGCTGTTTTTT
TRBV7-8	TRBD1	-	TRBJ1-1	CASSTTGTVDRWTEAFF	TGTGCCAGCAGTACGACCGGGACAGTCGATAGATGGACTGAAGCTTTCTTT
TRBV5-6	-	-	TRBJ1-4	CASSPEPGRGEKLFF	TGTGCCAGCAGCCCAGAACCAGGGCGGGGGGAAAAACTGTTTTTT
TRBV30	TRBD1	once	TRBJ1-1	CAWSRQGTEAFF	TGTGCCTGGAGTAGACAGGGCACTGAAGCTTTCTTT
TRBV6-4	TRBD2	-	TRBJ2-1	CASSEGLAGNEQFF	TGTGCCAGCAGTGAGGGACTAGCTGGCAATGAGCAGTTCTTC
TRBV6-1	-	-	TRBJ1-1	CASSYTQGGYAEAFF	TGTGCCAGCAGCTACACACAGGGAGGATACGCTGAAGCTTTCTTT
TRBV6-5	-	-	TRBJ2-7	CASSAGWGVFYEQYF	TGTGCCAGCAGTGCGGGTTGGGGGGTTTTCTACGAGCAGTACTTC